The text below deals with one T cell receptor (beta chain). The specificity of this receptor is unknown. No base-level quality is on record; no much larger clone is a single base apart. The donors were roughly 39 Caucasian individuals from Russia, aged roughly 6 to 90 years, who were systemically healthy. Each donor gave ten milliliters of peripheral blood, collected into EDTA-treated Vacutainer tubes. Ficoll-Paque density-gradient centrifugation was used to isolate PBMCs, with at least 6.5 million obtained per sample. Trizol reagent was used to extract total RNA from the PBMCs, yielding at least 5.5 micrograms per sample. The percentages of naive CD45RAhigh/CD27high T cells were determined by flow cytometry on a PBMC aliquot from every donor. These data come from a study of blood T cells in healthy people across ages (dated by TCRdb to 2014 to 2015). Broadly, across the study: In model experiments, template switching captured roughly one uniquely barcoded TCR beta cDNA molecule for every two T cells. The study analyzed two additional independent replicas of 1 million unique cDNA reads from the same blood draw for two donors, one aged 18 to 30 and one aged 80 or older. The study measured age-related changes in TCR beta repertoire diversity using deep sequencing normalized with unique cDNA molecular identifiers. Four age groups were formed from the donors: young (average about 17 years), middle-aged (just under 40), aged (over 55) and long-lived (roughly 88). To avoid experimental bias, donors of different ages were randomly spread across the sequencing lanes. Overall study outcomes, separate from this receptor: Observed TCR beta diversity per million T cells fell roughly linearly with age, and a significant reduction was already apparent by age about 43. Compared with the aged group, the long-lived group had more naive CD4+ T cells, fewer expanded clones and increased TCR diversity, suggesting age selection. Bulk unsorted PBMC profiling prevented conclusive comparison of naive and antigen-experienced compartments. Because donor CMV infection status was unknown, age-related changes in expanded clonotypes were potentially confounded. Estimates of total diversity based on one million sequenced T cells were considered lower bounds and underestimates. The percentage of naive T cells measured by flow cytometry correlated strongly with observed TCR beta diversity.

From the germline V gene, CDR1 is SGHNT and CDR2 is YENEEA. The CDR3 numbers 13 residues from cysteine through phenylalanine. Only the CDR3 DNA is retained, 39 bases long and in frame from the first base. Preparation of the library involved 5' RACE. Sequencing relied on an Illumina HiSeq 2500. A second 7 to 11 cycle PCR used a sample-barcoded 5' primer and a J-beta primer mix. A template-switch 5' adaptor carrying 12 random nucleotides introduced a unique molecular identifier onto each TCR beta cDNA molecule. Each sample yielded at least 2.5 million CDR3-containing paired-end reads. First-strand cDNA synthesis was performed from all RNA using the Mint cDNA synthesis kit, with priming by a TRBC-specific oligonucleotide. After uracil-DNA glycosylase treatment, a first 18-cycle PCR used universal primers M1SS and BC2_uni_R on all cDNA. The original methods were these. Each sample was normalized by randomly selecting 1 million high-quality reads, each carrying a distinct molecular identifier. Instead of being binned into consensus sequences, reads that shared molecular identifiers were thrown out. CDR3 identification, clonotype clustering and error correction used MiTCR with a Q25 quality threshold and the strictest error-elimination algorithm. A nonparametric unseen species model with Euler transformation was used to estimate lower-bound total TCR beta diversity. The public sequencing data were trimmed at Q25 with fastp and processed into clonotypes with MiXCR by TCRdb, which kept only in-frame beta chains. When rows share a CDR3 protein, they turn into one entry using the most common DNA and genes. TCRdb, not the original authors, processed these V and J calls. In this sample the table shows more than 700,000 distinct CDR3 sequences, around half of which occur a single time. Approximately 40% of the sample is held by the ten biggest clonotypes.

The sequencing sample was made of blood. This TCR was recovered from an elderly man in good health. The rearranged chain carries TRBV11-3 and TRBJ2-1, with the D gene call left open. The closer fit of TRBJ2-7 to the DNA end suggests the J call may be wrong. The nucleotide sequence is given as TGTGCCAGCAGCTTAGATCCGGGCTACGAGCAGTACTTC. The resulting protein is CASSLDPGYEQYF.